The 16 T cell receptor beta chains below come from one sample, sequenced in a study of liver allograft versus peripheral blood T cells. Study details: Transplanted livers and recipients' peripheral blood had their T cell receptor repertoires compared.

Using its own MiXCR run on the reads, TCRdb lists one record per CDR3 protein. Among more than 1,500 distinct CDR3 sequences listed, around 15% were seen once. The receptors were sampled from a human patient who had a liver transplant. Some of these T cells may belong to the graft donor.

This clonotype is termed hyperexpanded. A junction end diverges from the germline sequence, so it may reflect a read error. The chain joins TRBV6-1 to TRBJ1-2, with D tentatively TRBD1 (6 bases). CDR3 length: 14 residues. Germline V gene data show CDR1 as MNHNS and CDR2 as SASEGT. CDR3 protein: CASSEGGQTYGYTF. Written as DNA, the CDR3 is TGTGCCAGCAGCGAAGGGGGGCAGACCTATGGCTACACCTTC.

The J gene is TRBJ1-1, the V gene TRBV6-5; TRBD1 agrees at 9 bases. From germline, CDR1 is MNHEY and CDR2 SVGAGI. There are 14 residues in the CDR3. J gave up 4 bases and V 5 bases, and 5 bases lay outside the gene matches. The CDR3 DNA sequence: TGTGCCAGCAGTCGCCAGACAGGGGGCACTGAAGCTTTCTTT. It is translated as CASSRQTGGTEAFF.

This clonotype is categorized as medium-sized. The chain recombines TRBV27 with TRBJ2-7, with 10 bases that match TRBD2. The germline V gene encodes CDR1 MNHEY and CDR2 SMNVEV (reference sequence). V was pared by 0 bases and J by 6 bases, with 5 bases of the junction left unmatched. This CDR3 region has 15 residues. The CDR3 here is CASSLSGTSVFEQYF. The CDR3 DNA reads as TGTGCCAGCAGTTTATCAGGGACTAGCGTTTTCGAGCAGTACTTC.

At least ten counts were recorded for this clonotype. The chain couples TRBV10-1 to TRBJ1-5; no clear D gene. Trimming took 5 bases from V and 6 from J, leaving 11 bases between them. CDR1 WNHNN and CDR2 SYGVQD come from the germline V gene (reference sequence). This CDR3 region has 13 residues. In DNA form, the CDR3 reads TGCGCCAGCAGTCCTGACCCCCGTCAGCCCCAGCATTTT. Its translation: CASSPDPRQPQHF.

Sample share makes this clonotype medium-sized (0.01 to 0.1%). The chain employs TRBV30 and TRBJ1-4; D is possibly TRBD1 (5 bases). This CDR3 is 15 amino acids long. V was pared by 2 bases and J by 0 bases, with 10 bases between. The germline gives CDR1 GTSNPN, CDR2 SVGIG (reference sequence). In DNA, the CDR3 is TGTGCCTGGAGTCCCCAGACAGCAACTAATGAAAAACTGTTTTTT. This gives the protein CAWSPQTATNEKLFF.

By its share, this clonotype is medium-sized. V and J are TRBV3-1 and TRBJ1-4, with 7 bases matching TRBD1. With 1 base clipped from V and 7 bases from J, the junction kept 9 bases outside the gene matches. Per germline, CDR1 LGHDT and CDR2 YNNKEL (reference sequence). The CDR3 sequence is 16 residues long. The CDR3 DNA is TGTGCCAGCAGCCAAGGAGCAGGGGGGAGGGGTGAAAAACTGTTTTTT. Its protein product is CASSQGAGGRGEKLFF.

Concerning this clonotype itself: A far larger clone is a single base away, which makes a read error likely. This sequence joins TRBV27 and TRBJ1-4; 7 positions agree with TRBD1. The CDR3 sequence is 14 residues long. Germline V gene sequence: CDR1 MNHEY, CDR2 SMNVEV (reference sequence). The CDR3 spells CASSKGDRSSPIHF. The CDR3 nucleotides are TGTGCCAGCAGTAAAGGGGACAGAAGCTCACCCATCCACTTT.

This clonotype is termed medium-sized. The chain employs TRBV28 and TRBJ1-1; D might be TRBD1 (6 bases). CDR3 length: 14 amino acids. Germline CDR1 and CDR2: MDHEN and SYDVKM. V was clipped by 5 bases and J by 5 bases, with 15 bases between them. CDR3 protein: CASSSPGAKTEAFF. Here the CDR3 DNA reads TGTGCCAGCAGTAGTCCGGGGGCGAAAACTGAAGCTTTCTTT.

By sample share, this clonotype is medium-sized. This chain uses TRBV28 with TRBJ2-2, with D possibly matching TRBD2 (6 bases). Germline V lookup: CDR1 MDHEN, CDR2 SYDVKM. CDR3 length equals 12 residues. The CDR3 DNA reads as TGTGCGCTCGGAGGGGTGACCGGGGAGCTGTTTTTT. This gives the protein CALGGVTGELFF.

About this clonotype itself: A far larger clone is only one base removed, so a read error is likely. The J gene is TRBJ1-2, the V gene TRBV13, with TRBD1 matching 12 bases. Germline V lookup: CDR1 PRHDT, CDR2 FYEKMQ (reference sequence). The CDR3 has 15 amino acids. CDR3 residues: CASSYTRDRGRREGF. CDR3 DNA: TGTGCCAGCAGTTACACCCGGGACAGGGGGCGCCGGGAAGGCTTC.

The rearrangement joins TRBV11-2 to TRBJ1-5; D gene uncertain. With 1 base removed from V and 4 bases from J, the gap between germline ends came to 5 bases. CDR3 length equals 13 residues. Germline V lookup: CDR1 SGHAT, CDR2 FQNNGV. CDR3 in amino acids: CASSLGLNQPQHF. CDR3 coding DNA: TGTGCCAGCAGCTTAGGGCTTAATCAGCCCCAGCATTTT. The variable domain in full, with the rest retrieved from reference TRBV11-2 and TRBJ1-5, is EAGVAQSPRYKIIEKRQSVAFWCNPISGHATLYWYQQILGQGPKLLIQFQNNGVVDDSQLPKDRFSAERLKGVDSTLKIQPAKLEDSAVYLCASSLGLNQPQHFGDGTRLSIL.

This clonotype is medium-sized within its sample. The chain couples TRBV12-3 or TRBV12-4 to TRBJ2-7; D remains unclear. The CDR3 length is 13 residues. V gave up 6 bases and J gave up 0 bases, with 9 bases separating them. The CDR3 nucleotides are TGTGCCAGCAGGGTGGCCAGCTCCTACGAGCAGTACTTC. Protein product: CASRVASSYEQYF.

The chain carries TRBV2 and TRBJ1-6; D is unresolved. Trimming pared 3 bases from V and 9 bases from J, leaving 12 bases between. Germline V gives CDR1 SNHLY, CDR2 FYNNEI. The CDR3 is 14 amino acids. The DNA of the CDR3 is TGTGCCAGCAGTGAGCATAAGACGGCTTCACCCCTCCACTTT. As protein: CASSEHKTASPLHF.

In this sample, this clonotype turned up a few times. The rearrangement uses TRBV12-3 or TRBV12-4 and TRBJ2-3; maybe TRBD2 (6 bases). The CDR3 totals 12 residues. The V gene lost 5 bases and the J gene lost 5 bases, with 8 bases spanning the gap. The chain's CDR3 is CASSRGGDTQYF. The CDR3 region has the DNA TGTGCCAGCAGTCGGGGAGGAGATACGCAGTATTTT.

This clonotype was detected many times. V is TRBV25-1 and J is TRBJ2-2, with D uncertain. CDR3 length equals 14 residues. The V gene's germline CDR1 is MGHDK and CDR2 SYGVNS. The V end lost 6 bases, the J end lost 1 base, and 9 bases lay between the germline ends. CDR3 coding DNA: TGTGCCAGCAGAGGGCCGGTGAACACCGGGGAGCTGTTTTTT. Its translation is CASRGPVNTGELFF.

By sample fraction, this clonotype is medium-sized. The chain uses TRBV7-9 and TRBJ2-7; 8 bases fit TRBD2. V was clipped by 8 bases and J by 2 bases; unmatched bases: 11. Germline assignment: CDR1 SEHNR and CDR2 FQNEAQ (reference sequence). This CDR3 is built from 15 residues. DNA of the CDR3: TGTGCCAGCTCCGACACGGGACTAGACCCCTACGAGCAGTACTTC. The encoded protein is CASSDTGLDPYEQYF.